A selection of T cell receptor beta chains follows, all from one sample in a study of response to subunit inactivated influenza vaccine. TCRdb redid the calling of the RT-PCR reads with MiXCR, one entry per CDR3 protein. This repertoire shows roughly 760,000 distinct CDR3 sequences, around 21% found once; its top ten account for about 10%. This specimen consisted of PBMCs from blood, obtained roughly 5 days after vaccination. The receptor source for this set is a man aged 50 or older who received an inactivated influenza vaccine. Each CDR3 is given with its conserved first and last residue. Fields, in order: J gene, clone size, V gene, D gene, CDR3 DNA, CDR3 protein. D genes are given only for firm matches. Only part of the rows carry a size: once, few, many, or a class if the clone is expanded.

j_call: TRBJ2-1; clone_size: NA; v_call: TRBV6-1; d_call: TRBD2; cdr3_nt: TGTGCCAGCAGTGCCCCCGGTGTACTAGCGGGGGCGAATGAGCAGTTCTTC; cdr3_aa: CASSAPGVLAGANEQFF
j_call: TRBJ1-1; clone_size: NA; v_call: TRBV15; d_call: NA; cdr3_nt: TGTGCCACCAGCAGAGATCAGACCGTGAACACTGAAGCTTTCTTT; cdr3_aa: CATSRDQTVNTEAFF
j_call: TRBJ2-7; clone_size: NA; v_call: TRBV7-9; d_call: NA; cdr3_nt: TGTGCCAGCAGCTTAGTAGACGGAACCTACGAGCAGTACTTC; cdr3_aa: CASSLVDGTYEQYF
j_call: TRBJ1-4; clone_size: NA; v_call: TRBV4-3; d_call: TRBD1; cdr3_nt: TGCGCCAGCAGCCCAAGGACAGGGGGAGTGGGGCCCTTCGGAAAACTGTTTTTT; cdr3_aa: CASSPRTGGVGPFGKLFF
j_call: TRBJ2-3; clone_size: many; v_call: TRBV20-1; d_call: NA; cdr3_nt: TGCAGTGCTAGAAGGGTCCCGGTTTCAGATACGCAGTATTTT; cdr3_aa: CSARRVPVSDTQYF
j_call: TRBJ2-1; clone_size: few; v_call: TRBV9; d_call: TRBD2; cdr3_nt: TGTGCCAGCAGCGGTAGAGTATCTAGCGGGAGTTCCTACAATGAGCAGTTCTTC; cdr3_aa: CASSGRVSSGSSYNEQFF
j_call: TRBJ2-7; clone_size: NA; v_call: TRBV28; d_call: NA; cdr3_nt: TGTGCCAGCAGTTTACTCGGGGGTGGCAGAGTTTACGAGCAGTACTTC; cdr3_aa: CASSLLGGGRVYEQYF
j_call: TRBJ2-2; clone_size: few; v_call: TRBV5-5; d_call: NA; cdr3_nt: TGTGCCAGCAGCTTATTAGTAGGGCTCGGCACCGGGGAGCTGTTTTTT; cdr3_aa: CASSLLVGLGTGELFF
j_call: TRBJ2-5; clone_size: NA; v_call: TRBV11-2; d_call: NA; cdr3_nt: TGTGCCAGCAGCGCAAGGATAGGGTTGGCGCAAGAGACCCAGTACTTC; cdr3_aa: CASSARIGLAQETQYF
j_call: TRBJ2-7; clone_size: few; v_call: TRBV7-9; d_call: NA; cdr3_nt: TGTGCCAGCAGCTTAGCGAACAGCTTGTACTCCTACGAGCAGTACTTC; cdr3_aa: CASSLANSLYSYEQYF
j_call: TRBJ2-1; clone_size: few; v_call: TRBV28; d_call: TRBD2; cdr3_nt: TGTGCCACCCTAGCGGGGGTCCTCCGTGATGAGCAGTTCTTC; cdr3_aa: CATLAGVLRDEQFF
j_call: TRBJ2-5; clone_size: once; v_call: TRBV6-2/TRBV6-3; d_call: NA; cdr3_nt: TGTGCCAGCAGTTACTATCCGCAAGAGACCCAGTACTTC; cdr3_aa: CASSYYPQETQYF
j_call: TRBJ1-2; clone_size: few; v_call: TRBV5-5; d_call: TRBD1; cdr3_nt: TGTGCCAGCAGCTCGGGACAGGGGGTCCATGGCTACACCTTC; cdr3_aa: CASSSGQGVHGYTF
j_call: TRBJ1-3; clone_size: few; v_call: TRBV7-9; d_call: NA; cdr3_nt: TGTGCCAGCAGCATGAAGGGCAACACCATATATTTT; cdr3_aa: CASSMKGNTIYF
j_call: TRBJ1-6; clone_size: few; v_call: TRBV27; d_call: NA; cdr3_nt: TGTGCCAGCAGTCTCACCCCCGGAGGTAATTCACCCCTCCACTTT; cdr3_aa: CASSLTPGGNSPLHF
j_call: TRBJ2-7; clone_size: few; v_call: TRBV7-6; d_call: NA; cdr3_nt: TGTGCCAGCAGCAAGGACCCTTACGAGCAGTACTTC; cdr3_aa: CASSKDPYEQYF
j_call: TRBJ1-2; clone_size: NA; v_call: TRBV15; d_call: NA; cdr3_nt: TGTGCCACCAGCAGAGATGTCGATGGCTACACCTTC; cdr3_aa: CATSRDVDGYTF
j_call: TRBJ2-7; clone_size: few; v_call: TRBV6-1; d_call: TRBD2; cdr3_nt: TGTGCCAGCAGTCATTTTTCGACAAAGCGGGGCCCCTACGAGCAGTACTTC; cdr3_aa: CASSHFSTKRGPYEQYF
j_call: TRBJ1-5; clone_size: few; v_call: TRBV6-1; d_call: TRBD1; cdr3_nt: TGTGCCAGCAGTCCGGGACAGGGGGTGGTGGGCAATCAGCCCCAGCATTTT; cdr3_aa: CASSPGQGVVGNQPQHF
j_call: TRBJ2-7; clone_size: few; v_call: TRBV7-9; d_call: NA; cdr3_nt: TGTGCCAGCAGCTTAGAAGGGATCGCCTACGAGCAGTACTTC; cdr3_aa: CASSLEGIAYEQYF
j_call: TRBJ1-6; clone_size: NA; v_call: TRBV5-1; d_call: NA; cdr3_nt: TGCGCCAGCAGCTTGGTCGGCCATTCACCCCTCCACTTT; cdr3_aa: CASSLVGHSPLHF
j_call: TRBJ1-2; clone_size: NA; v_call: TRBV29-1; d_call: NA; cdr3_nt: TGCAGCGTTGAGGGACACGACTATGGCTACACCTTC; cdr3_aa: CSVEGHDYGYTF
j_call: TRBJ1-4; clone_size: many; v_call: TRBV5-1; d_call: NA; cdr3_nt: TGTGCCAGCAGCTTGGATAGGGGTGGTGAAAAACTGTTTTTT; cdr3_aa: CASSLDRGGEKLFF
j_call: TRBJ2-5; clone_size: few; v_call: TRBV7-2; d_call: TRBD1; cdr3_nt: TGTGCCAGCAGCAGTGACAGGGGGTACTGGGAGACCCAGTACTTC; cdr3_aa: CASSSDRGYWETQYF
j_call: TRBJ2-5; clone_size: NA; v_call: TRBV12-3/TRBV12-4; d_call: NA; cdr3_nt: TGTGCCAGCAGCCCAAGGAGGGACAGACAAGAGACCCAGTACTTC; cdr3_aa: CASSPRRDRQETQYF
j_call: TRBJ1-1; clone_size: NA; v_call: TRBV7-2; d_call: TRBD1; cdr3_nt: TGTGCCAGCAGCCCGGGACAGGGGTTCACTGAAGCTTTCTTT; cdr3_aa: CASSPGQGFTEAFF
j_call: TRBJ2-2; clone_size: few; v_call: TRBV11-2; d_call: NA; cdr3_nt: TGTGCCAGCAGCTTACCTCGTACCGGGGAGCTGTTTTTT; cdr3_aa: CASSLPRTGELFF
j_call: TRBJ2-5; clone_size: many; v_call: TRBV10-3; d_call: NA; cdr3_nt: TGTGCCATCAGTCAGACAACCCAAGAGACCCAGTACTTC; cdr3_aa: CAISQTTQETQYF
j_call: TRBJ2-1; clone_size: NA; v_call: TRBV6-4; d_call: NA; cdr3_nt: TGTGCCAGCAGTTTAGGGGGGTCGCCTTTGAATGAGCAGTTCTTC; cdr3_aa: CASSLGGSPLNEQFF
j_call: TRBJ2-7; clone_size: NA; v_call: TRBV18; d_call: NA; cdr3_nt: TGTGCCAGCTCACCAGTACAGGGACGCTACGAGCAGTACTTC; cdr3_aa: CASSPVQGRYEQYF
j_call: TRBJ2-5; clone_size: NA; v_call: TRBV7-8; d_call: NA; cdr3_nt: TGTGCCAGCAACGATCCACTAGCTACTCGGGAGACCCAGTACTTC; cdr3_aa: CASNDPLATRETQYF
j_call: TRBJ1-2; clone_size: NA; v_call: TRBV12-3/TRBV12-4; d_call: NA; cdr3_nt: TGTGCCAGCAGTTTGGCGGCAACCTATGGCTACACCTTC; cdr3_aa: CASSLAATYGYTF
j_call: TRBJ2-1; clone_size: few; v_call: TRBV9; d_call: NA; cdr3_nt: TGTGCCAGCAGCGTAGATCAGCTTTCCTCCTACAATGAGCAGTTCTTC; cdr3_aa: CASSVDQLSSYNEQFF
j_call: TRBJ2-7; clone_size: NA; v_call: TRBV7-8; d_call: TRBD2; cdr3_nt: TGTGCCAGCGACAAGACGGGGGGTTTCCCTCCCTACGAGCAGTACTTC; cdr3_aa: CASDKTGGFPPYEQYF
j_call: TRBJ2-2; clone_size: NA; v_call: TRBV3-1; d_call: TRBD1; cdr3_nt: TGTGCCAGCAGCTATACCGGGACAGGGCCGAACACCGGGGAGCTGTTTTTT; cdr3_aa: CASSYTGTGPNTGELFF
j_call: TRBJ1-2; clone_size: NA; v_call: TRBV24-1; d_call: NA; cdr3_nt: TGTGCCACCAGTGACGTCGGGAGCTCTCCGGGTCAATATGGCTACACCTTC; cdr3_aa: CATSDVGSSPGQYGYTF
j_call: TRBJ2-5; clone_size: NA; v_call: TRBV14; d_call: NA; cdr3_nt: TGTGCCAGCAGCCCAGTACGGGGGAAGACCCAGTACTTC; cdr3_aa: CASSPVRGKTQYF
j_call: TRBJ2-7; clone_size: few; v_call: TRBV12-3/TRBV12-4; d_call: TRBD2; cdr3_nt: TGTGCCAGCAGTGGTCTCCAGCGGGGGAGGGGGGAGCAGTACTTC; cdr3_aa: CASSGLQRGRGEQYF
j_call: TRBJ2-5; clone_size: NA; v_call: TRBV20-1; d_call: TRBD2; cdr3_nt: TGCAGTGCTAAGGGGACTAGCGGGGCCTTGAGGCCCCAGTACTTC; cdr3_aa: CSAKGTSGALRPQYF
j_call: TRBJ1-2; clone_size: NA; v_call: TRBV20-1; d_call: TRBD1; cdr3_nt: TGCAGTGCTAGTGGACAGGGGGCCTATGGCTACACCTTC; cdr3_aa: CSASGQGAYGYTF
j_call: TRBJ2-3; clone_size: few; v_call: TRBV4-1; d_call: TRBD2; cdr3_nt: TGCGCCAGCAGCCTCCGAGGAGCGGGGGGGGGGACAGATACGCAGTATTTT; cdr3_aa: CASSLRGAGGGTDTQYF
j_call: TRBJ2-2; clone_size: NA; v_call: TRBV6-5; d_call: NA; cdr3_nt: TGTGCCAGCAGTTATTTATCTTCTGGCGGGGAGCTGTTTTTT; cdr3_aa: CASSYLSSGGELFF
j_call: TRBJ2-2; clone_size: few; v_call: TRBV20-1; d_call: NA; cdr3_nt: TGCAGTGCCTTCCAACAGAGAAGTTTACCCGGGGAGCTGTTTTTT; cdr3_aa: CSAFQQRSLPGELFF
j_call: TRBJ1-6; clone_size: NA; v_call: TRBV6-1; d_call: NA; cdr3_nt: TGTGCCAGCAAGCGGACAACTTTTAATTCACCCCTCCACTTT; cdr3_aa: CASKRTTFNSPLHF
j_call: TRBJ1-6; clone_size: NA; v_call: TRBV7-2; d_call: NA; cdr3_nt: TGTGCCAGCAGCTTTGGGGACCCCGGGAGCCTTATCCACTTT; cdr3_aa: CASSFGDPGSLIHF
j_call: TRBJ2-2; clone_size: many; v_call: TRBV29-1; d_call: NA; cdr3_nt: TGCAGCGTTAGCGGTAGCGGAAGGGGGGAGCTGTTTTTT; cdr3_aa: CSVSGSGRGELFF
j_call: TRBJ2-7; clone_size: many; v_call: TRBV3-1; d_call: TRBD2; cdr3_nt: TGCGCCAGCAGCCAATCTAGCGGGAGCTCCTACGAGCAGTACTTC; cdr3_aa: CASSQSSGSSYEQYF
j_call: TRBJ2-1; clone_size: NA; v_call: TRBV6-5; d_call: NA; cdr3_nt: TGTGCCAGCAGTTACTCCTCTGGGGGGGGCGGATACAATGAGCAGTTCTTC; cdr3_aa: CASSYSSGGGGYNEQFF
j_call: TRBJ2-3; clone_size: many; v_call: TRBV12-3/TRBV12-4; d_call: TRBD2; cdr3_nt: TGTGCCAGCAGTCTAGCGGGGGGCAGGGGTACGCAGTATTTT; cdr3_aa: CASSLAGGRGTQYF
j_call: TRBJ2-3; clone_size: few; v_call: TRBV12-3/TRBV12-4; d_call: NA; cdr3_nt: TGTGCCAGCAGTTGGAGTGGGCAACAGGGATTTGCCCAGGGAGCACCAGATACGCAGTATTTT; cdr3_aa: CASSWSGQQGFAQGAPDTQYF
j_call: TRBJ2-5; clone_size: NA; v_call: TRBV29-1; d_call: TRBD2; cdr3_nt: TGCAGCGTTGAAGGACGGCTAGCGGAACAAGAGACCCAGTACTTC; cdr3_aa: CSVEGRLAEQETQYF
j_call: TRBJ2-7; clone_size: few; v_call: TRBV20-1; d_call: NA; cdr3_nt: TGCAGTGCTAGAGATCCCCCGGGAGTGTGGTCCGAGCAGTACTTC; cdr3_aa: CSARDPPGVWSEQYF
j_call: TRBJ1-6; clone_size: NA; v_call: TRBV28; d_call: NA; cdr3_nt: TGTGCCAGCAGTTTAGGAGGGGAGGGTTACGGTTCACCCCTCCACTTT; cdr3_aa: CASSLGGEGYGSPLHF
j_call: TRBJ2-7; clone_size: many; v_call: TRBV20-1; d_call: NA; cdr3_nt: TGCAGTGCTGGAACCTACGAGCAGTACTTC; cdr3_aa: CSAGTYEQYF
j_call: TRBJ1-1; clone_size: many; v_call: TRBV5-6; d_call: NA; cdr3_nt: TGTGCCAGCAGCTTGGGAGCTACTGAAGCTTTCTTT; cdr3_aa: CASSLGATEAFF
j_call: TRBJ2-5; clone_size: few; v_call: TRBV5-1; d_call: TRBD1; cdr3_nt: TGCGCCAGCAGCCGGACAGGGGGCAGTGAGACCCAGTACTTC; cdr3_aa: CASSRTGGSETQYF
j_call: TRBJ2-4; clone_size: NA; v_call: TRBV27; d_call: TRBD2; cdr3_nt: TGTGCCAGCAGTTTACTTTCAACTAGCGGATGGGTCGGTCAGTACTTC; cdr3_aa: CASSLLSTSGWVGQYF